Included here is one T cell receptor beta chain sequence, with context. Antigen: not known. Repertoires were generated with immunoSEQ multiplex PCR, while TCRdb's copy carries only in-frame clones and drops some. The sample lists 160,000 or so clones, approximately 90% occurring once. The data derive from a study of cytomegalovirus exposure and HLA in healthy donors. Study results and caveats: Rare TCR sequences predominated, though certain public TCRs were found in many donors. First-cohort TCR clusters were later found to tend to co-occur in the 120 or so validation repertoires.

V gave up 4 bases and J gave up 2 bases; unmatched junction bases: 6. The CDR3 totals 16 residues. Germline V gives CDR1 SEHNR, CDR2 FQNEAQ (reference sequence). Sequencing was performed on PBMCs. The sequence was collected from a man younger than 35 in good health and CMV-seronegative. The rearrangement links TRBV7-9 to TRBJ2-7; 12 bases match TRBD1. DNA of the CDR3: TGTGCCAGCAGCTCAGGGACAGGGGGCGATACCTACGAGCAGTACTTC. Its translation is CASSSGTGGDTYEQYF.